This TCR beta chain was sequenced in a study of blood T cell repertoires in COVID-19. The wider study: Spain, Italy and the United States supplied samples that represented acute and convalescent COVID-19. T cells, B-cell-depleted T cells, or PBMCs supplied cDNA or gDNA.

This clone is a singleton in its sample. V lost 3 bases to trimming and J lost 1 base; unmatched junction nucleotides: 0. Germline V gives CDR1 SGHTA, CDR2 FQGTGA. This CDR3 region has 14 residues. Methods used by the authors: From reference gene primer amplification, estimates of nucleated cell counts were derived. The repertoire was sequenced with immunoSEQ multiplex PCR; TCRdb's copy has only in-frame clones and lacks some. V and J calls plus clone size are reproduced from that table; the DNA served to infer D and trimming. This sample has approximately 25,000 clones, with roughly 85% found just once.

The TCR was taken from a woman older than 75 with active or convalescent COVID-19. V gene TRBV7-3 combines with J gene TRBJ1-1, with TRBD1 identical over 9 bases. Input material: peripheral blood. The CDR3 protein is CASSLTGGNTEAFF. The CDR3 nucleotides are TGTGCCAGCAGCTTGACAGGGGGGAACACTGAAGCTTTCTTT.